In this sample, the clone carrying this T cell receptor (beta chain) turned up many times. Its antigen is not identified. The data derive from a study of T cells after yellow fever vaccination. Turning to the study itself: Fractions of limited cellularity were prepared by means of SMART-Seq v4 Ultra Low Input. General study results and limits: Secondary responses were weaker yet peaked faster, day 5 versus 15.

TCRdb reanalysed the 5' RACE reads using MiXCR and keeps one entry per CDR3 protein. The data hold some 350,000 distinct CDR3 sequences, with under 5% observed a single time. Germline loops: CDR1 SEHNR, CDR2 FQNEAQ (reference sequence). The CDR3 extends over 14 amino acids. V dropped 3 bases and J dropped 3 bases, with 9 bases sitting between them. The chain uses TRBV7-9 and TRBJ1-3; no definite D call. The starting material was PBMCs, obtained 5 days after the yellow fever booster vaccination. The source of this sequence is a man younger than 35 who received the YFV17D yellow fever vaccine. The CDR3 here is CASSFGSLGNTIYF. As DNA, the CDR3 is TGTGCCAGCAGCTTTGGGAGCCTTGGAAACACCATATATTTT.